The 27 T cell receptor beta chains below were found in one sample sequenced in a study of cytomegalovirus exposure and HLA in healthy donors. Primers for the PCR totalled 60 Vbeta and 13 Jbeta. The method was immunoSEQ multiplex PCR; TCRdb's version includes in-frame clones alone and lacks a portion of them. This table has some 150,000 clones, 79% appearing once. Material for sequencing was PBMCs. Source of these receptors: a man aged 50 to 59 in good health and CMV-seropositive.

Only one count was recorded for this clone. The CDR3 bases are TGCGCCAGCAGCTCAGGAGGGAGAAGGTATGGCTACACCTTC. It specifies CASSSGGRRYGYTF. The genes are TRBV5-1 and TRBJ1-2, with D hard to call. The CDR3 runs to 14 residues. Trimming took 3 bases from V and 5 from J, leaving 14 bases between them. Germline values: CDR1 SGHRS, CDR2 YFSETQ. The variable domain in full, completed from reference TRBV5-1 and TRBJ1-2, reads KAGVTQTPRYLIKTRGQQVTLSCSPISGHRSVSWYQQTPGQGLQFLFEYFSETQRNKGNFPGRFSGRQFSNSRSEMNVSTLELGDSALYLCASSSGGRRYGYTFGSGTRLTVV.

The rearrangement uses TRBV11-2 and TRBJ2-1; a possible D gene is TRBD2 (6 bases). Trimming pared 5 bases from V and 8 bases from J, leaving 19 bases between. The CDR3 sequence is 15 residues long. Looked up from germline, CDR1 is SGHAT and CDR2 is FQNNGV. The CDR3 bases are TGTGCCAGCAGCCAGACTAGTTCCCGAGAGTATGAGCAGTTCTTC. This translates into CASSQTSSREYEQFF.

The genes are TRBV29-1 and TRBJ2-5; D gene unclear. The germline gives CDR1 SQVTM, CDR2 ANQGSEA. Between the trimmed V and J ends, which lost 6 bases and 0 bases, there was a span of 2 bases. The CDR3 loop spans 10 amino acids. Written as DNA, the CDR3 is TGCAGCGTCAACCAAGAGACCCAGTACTTC. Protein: CSVNQETQYF.

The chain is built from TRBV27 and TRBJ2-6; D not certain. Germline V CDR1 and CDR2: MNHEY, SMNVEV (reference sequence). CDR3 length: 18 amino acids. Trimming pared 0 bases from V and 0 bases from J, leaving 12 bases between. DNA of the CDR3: TGTGCCAGCAGTTTATCCGCAGGCCTCAACTCTGGGGCCAACGTCCTGACTTTC. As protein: CASSLSAGLNSGANVLTF.

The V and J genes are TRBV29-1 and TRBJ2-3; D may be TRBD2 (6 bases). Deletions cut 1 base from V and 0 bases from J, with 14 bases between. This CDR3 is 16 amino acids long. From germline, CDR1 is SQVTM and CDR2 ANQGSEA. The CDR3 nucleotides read TGCAGCGTTGAAGGGGACGTTGGGGGGAGCACAGATACGCAGTATTTT. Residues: CSVEGDVGGSTDTQYF.

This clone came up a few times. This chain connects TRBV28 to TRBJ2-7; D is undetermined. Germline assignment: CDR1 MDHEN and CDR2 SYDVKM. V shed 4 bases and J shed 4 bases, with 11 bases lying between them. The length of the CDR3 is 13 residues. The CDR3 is CASSSPPVYEQYF. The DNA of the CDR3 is TGTGCCAGCAGTTCTCCCCCAGTTTACGAGCAGTACTTC.

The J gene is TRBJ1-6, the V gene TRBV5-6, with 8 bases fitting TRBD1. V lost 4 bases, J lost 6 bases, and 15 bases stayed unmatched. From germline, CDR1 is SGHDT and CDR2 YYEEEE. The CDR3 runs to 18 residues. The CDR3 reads CASSPRIRGHGRNSPLHF. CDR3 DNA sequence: TGTGCCAGCAGCCCGAGGATCAGGGGGCATGGTCGTAATTCACCCCTCCACTTT.

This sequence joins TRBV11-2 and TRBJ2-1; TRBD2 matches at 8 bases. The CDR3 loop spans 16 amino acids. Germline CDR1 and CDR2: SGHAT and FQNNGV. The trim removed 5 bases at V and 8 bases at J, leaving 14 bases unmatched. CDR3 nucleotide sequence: TGTGCCAGCAGCAGACAACCGGGACTAGGAGGCGATGAGCAGTTCTTC. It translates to CASSRQPGLGGDEQFF.

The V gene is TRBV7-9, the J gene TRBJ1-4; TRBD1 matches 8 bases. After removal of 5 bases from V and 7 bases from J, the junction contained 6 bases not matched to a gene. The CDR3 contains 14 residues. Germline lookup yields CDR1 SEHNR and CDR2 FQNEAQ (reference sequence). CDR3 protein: CASSERTGSEKLFF. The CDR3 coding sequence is TGTGCCAGCAGCGAGCGGACAGGGAGTGAAAAACTGTTTTTT.

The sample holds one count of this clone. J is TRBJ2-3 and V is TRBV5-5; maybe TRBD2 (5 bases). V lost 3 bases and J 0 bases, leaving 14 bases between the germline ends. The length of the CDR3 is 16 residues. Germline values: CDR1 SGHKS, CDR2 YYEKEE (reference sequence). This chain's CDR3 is CASSSRLRTSTDTQYF. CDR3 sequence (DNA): TGTGCCAGCAGCTCGCGTCTTCGGACTAGCACAGATACGCAGTATTTT. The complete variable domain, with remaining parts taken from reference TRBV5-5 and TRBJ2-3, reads DAGVTQSPTHLIKTRGQQVTLRCSPISGHKSVSWYQQVLGQGPQFIFQYYEKEERGRGNFPDRFSARQFPNYSSELNVNALLLGDSALYLCASSSRLRTSTDTQYFGPGTRLTVL.

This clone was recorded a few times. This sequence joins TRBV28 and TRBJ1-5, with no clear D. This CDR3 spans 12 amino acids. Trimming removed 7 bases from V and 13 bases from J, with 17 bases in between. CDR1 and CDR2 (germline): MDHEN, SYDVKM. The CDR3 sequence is CASTALATQQHF. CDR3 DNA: TGTGCCAGCACCGCCCTCGCCACACAACAGCATTTT.

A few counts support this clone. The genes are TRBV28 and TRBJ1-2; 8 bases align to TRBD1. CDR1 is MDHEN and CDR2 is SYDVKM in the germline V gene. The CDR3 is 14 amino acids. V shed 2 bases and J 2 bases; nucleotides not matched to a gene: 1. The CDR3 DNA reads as TGTGCCAGCAGTTTACGACAGGGGAACTATGGCTACACCTTC. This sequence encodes CASSLRQGNYGYTF.

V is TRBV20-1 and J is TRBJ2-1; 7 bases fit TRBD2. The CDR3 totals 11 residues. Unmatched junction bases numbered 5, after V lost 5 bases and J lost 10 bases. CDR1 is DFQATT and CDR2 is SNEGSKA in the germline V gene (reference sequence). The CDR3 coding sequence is TGCAGTGCTTTGACGCGGGGGGAGCAGTTCTTC. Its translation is CSALTRGEQFF.

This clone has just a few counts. This CDR3 is CASSLSAAGNTDTQYF. DNA of the CDR3: TGTGCCAGCAGTTTATCGGCGGCGGGGAACACAGATACGCAGTATTTT. The chain links TRBV27 to TRBJ2-3; TRBD2 might be the D (6 bases). Between the trimmed V and J ends, which lost 0 bases and 2 bases, there was a span of 12 bases. The CDR3 consists of 16 residues. Germline lookup yields CDR1 MNHEY and CDR2 SMNVEV (reference sequence).

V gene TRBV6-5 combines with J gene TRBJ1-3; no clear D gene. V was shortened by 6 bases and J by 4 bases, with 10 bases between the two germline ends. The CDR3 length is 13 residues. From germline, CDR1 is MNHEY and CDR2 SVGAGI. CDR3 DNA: TGTGCCAGCAGGCGGCCCCGAGGAAACACCATATATTTT. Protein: CASRRPRGNTIYF.

For the CDR3, the DNA is TGTGCCAGCAGCGTAACACCCGGGAGCCCAGATACGCAGTATTTT. Amino acid sequence: CASSVTPGSPDTQYF. The genes are TRBV9 and TRBJ2-3, with D perhaps matching TRBD2 (6 bases). V lost 1 base to trimming and J lost 4 bases, with 13 bases between them. CDR3 length: 15 amino acids. Germline V gives CDR1 SGDLS, CDR2 YYNGEE.

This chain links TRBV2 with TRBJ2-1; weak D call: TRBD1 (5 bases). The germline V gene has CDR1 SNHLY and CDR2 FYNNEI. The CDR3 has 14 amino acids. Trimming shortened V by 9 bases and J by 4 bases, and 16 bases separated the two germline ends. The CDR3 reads CASGRRRDYNEQFF. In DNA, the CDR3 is TGTGCCAGTGGCCGTCGCAGGGATTACAATGAGCAGTTCTTC.

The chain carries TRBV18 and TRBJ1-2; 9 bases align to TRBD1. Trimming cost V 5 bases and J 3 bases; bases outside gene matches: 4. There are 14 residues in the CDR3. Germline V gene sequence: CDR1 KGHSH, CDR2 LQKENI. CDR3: CASSGRDRDYGYTF. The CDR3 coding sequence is TGTGCCAGCTCAGGACGGGACAGGGACTATGGCTACACCTTC.

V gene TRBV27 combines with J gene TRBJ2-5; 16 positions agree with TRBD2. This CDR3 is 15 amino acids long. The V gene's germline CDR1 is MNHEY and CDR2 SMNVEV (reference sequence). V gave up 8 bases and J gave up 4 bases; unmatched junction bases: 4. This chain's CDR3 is CASGGLAGGAETQYF. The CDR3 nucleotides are TGTGCCAGCGGGGGACTAGCGGGAGGGGCAGAGACCCAGTACTTC.

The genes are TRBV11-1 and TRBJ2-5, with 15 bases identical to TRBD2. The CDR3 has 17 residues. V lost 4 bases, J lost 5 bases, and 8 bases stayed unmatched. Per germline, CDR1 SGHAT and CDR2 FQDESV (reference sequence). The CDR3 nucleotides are TGTGCCAGCAGCTACGGACTAGCGGGAGGGGGGCGGGAGACCCAGTACTTC. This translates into CASSYGLAGGGRETQYF.

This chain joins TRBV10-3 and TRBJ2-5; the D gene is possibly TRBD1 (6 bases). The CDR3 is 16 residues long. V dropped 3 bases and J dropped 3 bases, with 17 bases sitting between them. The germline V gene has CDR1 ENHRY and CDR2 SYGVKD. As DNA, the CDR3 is TGTGCCATCAGTGACCTCATGAGGGGACAAGAAGAGACCCAGTACTTC. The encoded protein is CAISDLMRGQEETQYF.

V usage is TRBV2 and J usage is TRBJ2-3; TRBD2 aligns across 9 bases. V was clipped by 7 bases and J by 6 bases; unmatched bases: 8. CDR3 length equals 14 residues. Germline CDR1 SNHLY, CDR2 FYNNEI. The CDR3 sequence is CASILLAGYDTQYF. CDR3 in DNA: TGTGCCAGCATCTTGCTAGCGGGATACGATACGCAGTATTTT. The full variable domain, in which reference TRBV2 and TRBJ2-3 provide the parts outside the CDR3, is EPEVTQTPSHQVTQMGQEVILRCVPISNHLYFYWYRQILGQKVEFLVSFYNNEISEKSEIFDDQFSVERPDGSNFTLKIRSTKLEDSAMYFCASILLAGYDTQYFGPGTRLTVL.

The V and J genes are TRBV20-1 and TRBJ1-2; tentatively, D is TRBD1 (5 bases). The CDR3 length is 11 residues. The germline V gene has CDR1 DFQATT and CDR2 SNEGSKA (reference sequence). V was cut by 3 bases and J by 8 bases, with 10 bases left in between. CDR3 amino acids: CSASSQGGYTF. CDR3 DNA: TGCAGTGCTAGTTCGCAGGGCGGCTACACCTTC.

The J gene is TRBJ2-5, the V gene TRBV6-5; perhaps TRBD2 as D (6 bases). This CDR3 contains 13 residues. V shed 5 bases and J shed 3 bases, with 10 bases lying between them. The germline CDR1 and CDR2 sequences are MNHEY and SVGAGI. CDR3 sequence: CASSDGGEETQYF. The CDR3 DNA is TGTGCCAGCAGTGACGGGGGAGAAGAGACCCAGTACTTC.

CDR3 coding DNA: TGTGCCAGCAGCTTAGGGACAGGGCGATGGGAGACCCAGTACTTC. It is translated as CASSLGTGRWETQYF. The V and J genes are TRBV7-6 and TRBJ2-5, with 8 bases identical to TRBD1. The junction had 6 bases not matched to a gene; V was cut back by 1 base and J by 5 bases. CDR1 and CDR2 from the germline V gene are SGHVS and FNYEAQ. The CDR3 spans 15 residues.

CDR3: CASSQRQGDLEAFF. The DNA for the CDR3 is TGTGCCAGCAGCCAACGCCAGGGGGACCTTGAAGCTTTCTTT. The chain carries TRBV4-2 and TRBJ1-1, with 7 bases that match TRBD1. Germline CDR1 is LGHNA and CDR2 is YNFKEQ. The CDR3 runs to 14 residues. The ends lost 2 bases at V and 7 bases at J; junction bases unmatched: 7.

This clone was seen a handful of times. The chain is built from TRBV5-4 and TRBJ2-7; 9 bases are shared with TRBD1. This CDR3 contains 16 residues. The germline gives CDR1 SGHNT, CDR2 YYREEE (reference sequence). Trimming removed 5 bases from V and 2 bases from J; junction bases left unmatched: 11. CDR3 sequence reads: CASRRGGTGSTYEQYF. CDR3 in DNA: TGTGCCAGCAGGAGGGGGGGGACAGGGAGTACCTACGAGCAGTACTTC.